This record looks at one T cell receptor beta chain sequence and its context. The V gene's germline CDR1 is SGHVS and CDR2 FNYEAQ. The V gene end was trimmed by 5 bases and the J gene end by 5 bases; junction bases not matched to a gene: 20. This CDR3 has 18 amino acids. Sequencing used immunoSEQ multiplex PCR; TCRdb keeps in-frame clones, though not all of them. The sample records 200,000 to 250,000 clones, more than 70% being singletons. The sample originates from a study of blood T cell repertoires in COVID-19. The receptor comes from a man in his fifties or sixties with COVID-19, enrolled during active disease. What was sequenced was peripheral blood. V gene TRBV7-6 combines with J gene TRBJ1-1; 7 nucleotides line up with TRBD1. The CDR3 DNA reads TGTGCCAGCAGCCCCGGTCCCTTTTTGGGGCCCAGGGGGACTGAAGCTTTCTTT. This translates into CASSPGPFLGPRGTEAFF.